These 18 T cell receptor beta chains were all obtained from the same sample, sequenced in a study of CD4 and CD8 cells across lung adenocarcinoma regions. MiXCR, run by TCRdb on the PCR reads, gives a single entry per CDR3 protein. Of about 23,000 distinct CDR3 sequences in the sample, roughly half were seen once. Material for sequencing was CD4+ T cells from the center of a lung tumor. Every receptor here comes from a male donor with lung adenocarcinoma. The CD4 and CD8 labels of this study may be unreliable.

This clonotype appeared a few times. This chain uses TRBV20-1 with TRBJ2-5; D is undetermined. Germline V gives CDR1 DFQATT, CDR2 SNEGSKA (reference sequence). V shed 0 bases and J shed 2 bases, with 13 bases lying between them. CDR3 length equals 15 residues. The CDR3 nucleotides read TGCAGTGCTAGAGATACTCGGTCGATACAAGAGACCCAGTACTTC. This sequence encodes CSARDTRSIQETQYF.

Remarks on this clonotype: The junction does not match germline at one end; this may be a read error. This rearrangement joins TRBV27 to TRBJ2-5; D uncertain. Germline V gene lookup returns CDR1 MNHEY and CDR2 SMNVEV (reference sequence). CDR3 length: 15 amino acids. The CDR3 nucleotides read TGTGCCAGGAGTTTCGCGCGCCGTGAGCCAGATACCCAGTACTTC. It codes for CARSFARREPDTQYF.

This chain uses TRBV3-1 with TRBJ2-5, with 7 positions matching TRBD1. J was trimmed by 3 bases and V by 1 base; bases with no gene match: 2. The CDR3 consists of 14 residues. CDR1 and CDR2 (germline): LGHDT, YNNKEL (reference sequence). The DNA of the CDR3 is TGTGCCAGCAGCCAAGCGGACAGGAAAGAGACCCAGTACTTC. Protein product: CASSQADRKETQYF.

V is TRBV27 and J is TRBJ2-1; D is ambiguous. The CDR3 is made up of 14 amino acids. Germline values: CDR1 MNHEY, CDR2 SMNVEV (reference sequence). V lost 0 bases, J lost 9 bases, and 12 bases lay in between. CDR3 coding DNA: TGTGCCAGCAGTTTATCTGTCACGGACGGTGAGCAGTTCTTC. It codes for CASSLSVTDGEQFF.

A note on this clonotype: The junction departs from the called germline gene at one end, perhaps through a read error. The CDR3 coding sequence is TGTGCCAGCAGTCCCCTAAGCCAGGCTGTCGGCACAGATGCGCAGTATTTT. Amino acid sequence: CASSPLSQAVGTDAQYF. The V call is TRBV6-1, the J call TRBJ2-2; no firm D call. The closer fit of TRBJ2-3 to the DNA end suggests the J call may be wrong. From germline, CDR1 is MNHNS and CDR2 SASEGT. The CDR3 contains 17 residues.

The chain joins TRBV6-1 to TRBJ2-1; the match to TRBD1 covers 8 bases. Trimming cost V 6 bases and J 13 bases; bases outside gene matches: 8. Germline V lookup: CDR1 MNHNS, CDR2 SASEGT. CDR3 size: 12 residues. The CDR3 DNA reads TGTGCCAGCAGGGGGACAGGAGAGACCCAGTTCTTC. Protein: CASRGTGETQFF.

Ten or more counts support this clonotype. This sequence joins TRBV6-1 and TRBJ1-4; 7 positions match TRBD1. This CDR3 has 14 residues. Germline CDR1 is MNHNS and CDR2 is SASEGT. With V trimmed by 7 bases and J by 0 bases, 2 bases remained unmatched. CDR3 DNA: TGTGCCAGCACCAGGGGGACAACTAATGAAAAACTGTTTTTT. Translated, it gives CASTRGTTNEKLFF.

This chain connects TRBV28 to TRBJ2-5; the D is unclear. The CDR3 length is 10 residues. CDR1 is MDHEN and CDR2 is SYDVKM in the germline V gene. V lost 5 bases, J lost 5 bases, and 3 bases lay in between. The CDR3: CASSRETQYF. The CDR3 bases are TGTGCCAGCAGTAGGGAGACCCAGTACTTC.

A word on this clonotype: A much larger clone lies one base from this, so it may be a read error. The chain recombines TRBV12-3 or TRBV12-4 with TRBJ2-1; 12 nucleotides match TRBD2. The CDR3 totals 15 residues. Losses at the gene ends were 4 bases for V and 13 bases for J; bases not matched to a gene: 11. The CDR3 sequence: CASSSLAGGRETQFF. The CDR3, as DNA: TGTGCCAGCAGTTCCCTAGCGGGAGGGCGGGAGACCCAGTTCTTC.

The chain employs TRBV27 and TRBJ2-5; possible D gene TRBD2, 5 bases. The germline V gene has CDR1 MNHEY and CDR2 SMNVEV (reference sequence). The CDR3 sequence is 16 residues long. Trimming took off 6 bases at V and 6 bases at J, with 23 bases between the two ends. As DNA, the CDR3 is TGTGCCAGCAGCAGAGGCGAGGGCCGAGGGCAAAAGACCCAGTACTTC. Translating gives CASSRGEGRGQKTQYF.

This rearrangement joins TRBV6-1 to TRBJ2-7; the D gene is possibly TRBD1 (5 bases). V dropped 6 bases and J dropped 2 bases, with 11 bases sitting between them. Germline loops: CDR1 MNHNS, CDR2 SASEGT. This CDR3 spans 13 amino acids. CDR3 sequence (DNA): TGTGCCAGCAGAATCGCAGGGACCTACGAGCAGTACTTC. As protein: CASRIAGTYEQYF.

The chain links TRBV7-6 to TRBJ2-7; D may be TRBD1 (6 bases). This CDR3 region has 13 residues. V dropped 1 base and J dropped 7 bases, with 11 bases sitting between them. The germline CDR1 and CDR2 sequences are SGHVS and FNYEAQ. DNA of the CDR3: TGTGCCAGCAGCTTAGTCAGGGGTAAGGAGCAGTACTTC. Its translation: CASSLVRGKEQYF.

V and J are TRBV10-2 and TRBJ2-1, with unresolved D. Germline-derived CDR1 and CDR2 are WSHSY and SAAADI. This CDR3 is built from 14 residues. V lost 3 bases, J lost 2 bases, and 8 bases lay in between. The CDR3 DNA sequence: TGCGCCAGCAGTGAAACGATACCCTACAATGAGCAGTTCTTC. This sequence encodes CASSETIPYNEQFF.

The chain is built from TRBV7-2 and TRBJ2-1; 7 bases fit TRBD2. The CDR3 covers 13 residues. CDR1 is SGHTA and CDR2 is FQGNSA in the germline V gene. Trimming cost V 5 bases and J 11 bases; bases outside gene matches: 9. CDR3: CASSEGGDYQQFF. CDR3 coding DNA: TGTGCCAGCAGCGAAGGAGGGGACTATCAGCAGTTCTTC.

This clonotype showed up just a few times. The genes are TRBV6-1 and TRBJ1-1, with D perhaps TRBD1 (6 bases). Trimming stripped 6 bases from V and 3 bases from J, with 11 bases between. The germline CDR1 and CDR2 sequences are MNHNS and SASEGT. There are 13 residues in the CDR3. CDR3 nucleotide sequence: TGTGCCAGCAGCAGACAGGTTTACACTGAAGCTTTCTTT. This translates into CASSRQVYTEAFF.

As regards this clonotype: At one end the junction does not follow the germline gene, possibly because of a read error. The rearrangement joins TRBV6-5 to TRBJ2-2, with a possible D match to TRBD2 (6 bases). The CDR3 runs 18 residues. Germline V gene lookup returns CDR1 MNHEY and CDR2 SVGAGI. CDR3 protein: CASSYDRAGTEGTGALFF. The CDR3 DNA is TGTGCCAGCAGTTACGATCGCGCGGGAACTGAGGGGACCGGGGCGCTGTTTTTT.

This clonotype occurred many times. The V and J genes are TRBV6-1 and TRBJ2-7, with TRBD2 as a possible D gene (6 bases). With 2 bases removed from V and 9 bases from J, the gap between germline ends came to 8 bases. Germline CDR1 and CDR2: MNHNS and SASEGT. CDR3 size: 11 residues. CDR3 bases: TGTGCCAGCAGTGAATTGGGGGGGCAGTACTTC. Its protein is CASSELGGQYF.

To note about this clonotype: At one end, the junction sequence differs from germline, possibly due to a read error. V usage is TRBV10-1 and J usage is TRBJ2-3, with D perhaps matching TRBD2 (6 bases). The CDR3 consists of 16 residues. CDR1 is WNHNN, CDR2 SYGVQD, per germline (reference sequence). CDR3 loop: CASSRRSSGDPETQYF. The CDR3, as DNA: TGCGCCAGCAGCCGACGGAGTAGCGGTGACCCAGAGACGCAGTATTTC.